A selection of T cell receptor beta chains follows, all from one sample in a study of early T cells in non-severe SARS-CoV-2 infection. Each CDR3 protein is one row after TCRdb ran MiXCR on the 5' RACE reads. The sample includes tens of thousands of distinct CDR3 sequences, approximately 9% of them seen just once. The material sequenced was whole blood, taken at baseline. These receptors all come from an adult who was a healthcare worker with PCR-confirmed SARS-CoV-2 infection or an uninfected control (not recorded which). CDR3s include the opening cysteine and the closing phenylalanine or tryptophan. D genes are given only for firm matches. Not every row has a clone size; where given, it reads once, few, many or a size class.

V	J	D	size	CDR3	DNA
TRBV3-1	TRBJ2-2	TRBD1	-	CASRRQGNTGELFF	TGTGCCAGCCGGAGACAGGGTAACACCGGGGAGCTGTTTTTT
TRBV6-1	TRBJ1-3	-	few	CASSEQRYSGSSGNTIYF	TGTGCCAGCAGTGAACAGAGGTATTCAGGGAGCTCTGGAAACACCATATATTTT
TRBV7-8	TRBJ2-7	-	-	CASSTWGGTSGEQYF	TGTGCCAGCAGCACTTGGGGGGGCACCTCAGGGGAGCAGTACTTC
TRBV6-4	TRBJ2-3	TRBD1	many	CASSDGTGGADTQYF	TGTGCCAGCAGTGACGGGACAGGGGGCGCAGATACGCAGTATTTT
TRBV11-3	TRBJ2-1	-	many	CASSLPPSHEQFF	TGTGCCAGCAGCTTACCACCATCCCATGAGCAGTTCTTC
TRBV10-3	TRBJ2-1	-	-	CAISVIQGEQFF	TGTGCCATCAGTGTGATTCAGGGTGAGCAGTTCTTC
TRBV19	TRBJ2-1	TRBD2	many	CASNAGGNSYNEQFF	TGTGCCAGTAATGCGGGGGGCAACTCCTACAATGAGCAGTTCTTC
TRBV4-3	TRBJ2-3	TRBD2	few	CASSQDLPAGSTDTQYF	TGCGCCAGCAGCCAAGATCTGCCAGCGGGGAGCACAGATACGCAGTATTTT
TRBV20-1	TRBJ1-1	-	many	CSASVATEAFF	TGCAGTGCTAGTGTTGCGACTGAAGCTTTCTTT
TRBV28	TRBJ1-3	-	few	CASSPPGREDTIYF	TGTGCCAGCAGTCCTCCGGGGCGGGAGGACACCATATATTTT
TRBV7-9	TRBJ1-1	-	many	CASSLEQEAFF	TGTGCCAGCAGCTTAGAGCAAGAAGCTTTCTTT
TRBV20-1	TRBJ2-5	-	many	CSAREAVRETQYF	TGCAGTGCTAGAGAGGCGGTCCGGGAGACCCAGTACTTC
TRBV7-6	TRBJ2-1	-	-	CASSPTGLNEQFF	TGTGCCAGCAGTCCAACAGGGCTCAATGAGCAGTTCTTC
TRBV11-2	TRBJ2-2	-	many	CASSLELLPTGELFF	TGTGCCAGCAGCTTAGAACTATTACCCACCGGGGAGCTGTTTTTT
TRBV12-3/TRBV12-4	TRBJ1-3	-	-	CASSPGPSNSGNTIYF	TGTGCCAGCAGTCCGGGGCCATCTAACTCTGGAAACACCATATATTTT
TRBV28	TRBJ2-4	TRBD1	-	CASSSGQGAPNIQYF	TGTGCCAGCAGTTCTGGACAGGGTGCTCCAAACATTCAGTACTTC
TRBV6-1	TRBJ2-1	TRBD1	few	CASRPTGGGEQFF	TGTGCCAGCAGGCCTACAGGGGGAGGCGAGCAGTTCTTC
TRBV4-1	TRBJ2-5	TRBD2	many	CASSRAGGPQETQYF	TGCGCCAGCAGTCGCGCGGGAGGACCCCAAGAGACCCAGTACTTC
TRBV6-6	TRBJ1-4	-	medium-sized	CASSYSLEGEKLFF	TGTGCCAGCAGTTACTCTCTGGAAGGCGAAAAACTGTTTTTT
TRBV7-2	TRBJ2-1	TRBD2	-	CASSKREGSYNEQFF	TGTGCCAGCAGCAAGCGGGAGGGCTCCTACAATGAGCAGTTCTTC
TRBV29-1	TRBJ1-2	-	few	CSVGTESMGNYGYTF	TGCAGCGTTGGGACAGAGTCAATGGGGAACTATGGCTACACCTTC
TRBV29-1	TRBJ1-1	TRBD1	-	CSALDRVNTEAFF	TGCAGCGCTTTGGACAGGGTGAACACTGAAGCTTTCTTT
TRBV7-2	TRBJ2-5	-	-	CASSRAPGKAVKETQYF	TGTGCCAGCAGCCGAGCCCCGGGGAAAGCAGTGAAAGAGACCCAGTACTTC
TRBV2	TRBJ1-1	-	many	CASTKDSNTEAFF	TGTGCCAGCACTAAAGACAGCAACACTGAAGCTTTCTTT
TRBV29-1	TRBJ2-7	-	-	CSAIGGSYEQYF	TGCAGCGCAATCGGGGGCTCCTACGAGCAGTACTTC
TRBV12-3/TRBV12-4	TRBJ2-5	-	many	CASSFGRLRETQYF	TGTGCCAGCAGTTTTGGAAGGCTTAGGGAGACCCAGTACTTC
TRBV7-9	TRBJ1-5	-	few	CASSLVGTSNQPQHF	TGTGCCAGCAGCTTAGTAGGTACTAGCAATCAGCCCCAGCATTTT
TRBV27	TRBJ1-2	-	many	CASSFGQDLALWGYTF	TGTGCCAGCAGTTTTGGGCAGGATCTCGCCCTGTGGGGCTACACCTTC
TRBV30	TRBJ2-2	-	medium-sized	CAWSVQGQDTGELFF	TGTGCCTGGAGTGTCCAGGGGCAAGACACCGGGGAGCTGTTTTTT
TRBV20-1	TRBJ2-3	TRBD2	many	CSAPRAGSTDTQYF	TGCAGTGCACCCCGAGCGGGAAGCACAGATACGCAGTATTTT
TRBV12-3/TRBV12-4	TRBJ2-1	-	many	CASSFRRREQFF	TGTGCCAGCAGTTTTCGGCGGCGTGAGCAGTTCTTC
TRBV20-1	TRBJ1-1	-	-	CSARDRHTEAFF	TGCAGTGCTAGAGATAGGCACACTGAAGCTTTCTTT
TRBV7-3	TRBJ2-1	TRBD1	many	CASSLIGDRDTNEQFF	TGTGCCAGCAGCTTAATAGGGGACAGGGATACGAATGAGCAGTTCTTC
TRBV5-4	TRBJ2-5	-	many	CASSLGGTRTGKETQYF	TGTGCCAGCAGCCTGGGGGGAACTCGAACAGGGAAAGAGACCCAGTACTTC
TRBV28	TRBJ2-1	TRBD2	-	CASSPSIIAGGTYNEQFF	TGTGCCAGCAGTCCATCAATCATAGCGGGTGGAACCTACAATGAGCAGTTCTTC
TRBV6-2/TRBV6-3	TRBJ2-7	-	many	CASGSGIRPGEQYF	TGTGCCAGCGGGTCTGGGATCCGTCCTGGCGAGCAGTACTTC
TRBV5-1	TRBJ2-7	-	-	CASSLDTNSKTSYEQYF	TGCGCCAGCAGCTTGGATACTAACTCGAAGACCTCCTACGAGCAGTACTTC
TRBV12-3/TRBV12-4	TRBJ2-3	-	few	CASTAGAHTDTQYF	TGTGCCAGCACCGCGGGGGCCCACACAGATACGCAGTATTTT
TRBV28	TRBJ1-1	-	few	CASSLRLRNTEAFF	TGTGCCAGCAGTTTACGGCTTCGGAACACTGAAGCTTTCTTT
TRBV7-9	TRBJ2-7	-	few	CASSLNLYEQYF	TGTGCCAGCAGCTTAAACCTCTACGAGCAGTACTTC